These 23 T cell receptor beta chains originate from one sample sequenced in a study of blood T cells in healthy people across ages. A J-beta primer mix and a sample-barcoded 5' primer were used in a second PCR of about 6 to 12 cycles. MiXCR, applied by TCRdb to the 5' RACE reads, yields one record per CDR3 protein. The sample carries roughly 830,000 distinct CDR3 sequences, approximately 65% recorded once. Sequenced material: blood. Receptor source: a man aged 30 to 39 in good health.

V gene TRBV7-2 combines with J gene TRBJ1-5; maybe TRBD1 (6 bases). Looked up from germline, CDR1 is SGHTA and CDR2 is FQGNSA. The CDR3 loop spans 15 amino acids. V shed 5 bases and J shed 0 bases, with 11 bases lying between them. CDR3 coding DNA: TGTGCCAGCAGCCAAGACAGGTATAGCAATCAGCCCCAGCATTTT. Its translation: CASSQDRYSNQPQHF.

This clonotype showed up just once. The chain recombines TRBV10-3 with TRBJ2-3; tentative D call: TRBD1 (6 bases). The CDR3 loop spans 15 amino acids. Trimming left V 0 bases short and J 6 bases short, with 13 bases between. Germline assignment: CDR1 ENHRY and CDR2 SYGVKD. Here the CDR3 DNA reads TGTGCCATCAGTGAGTCGAGGACAGTAAGGGATACGCAGTATTTT. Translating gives CAISESRTVRDTQYF.

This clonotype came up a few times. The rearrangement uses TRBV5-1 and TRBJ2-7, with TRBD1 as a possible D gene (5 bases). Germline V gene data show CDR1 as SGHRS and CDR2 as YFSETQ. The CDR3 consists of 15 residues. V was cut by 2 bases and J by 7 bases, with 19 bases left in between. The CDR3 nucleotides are TGCGCCAGCAGCTTCGACAGTCTCTTGGGTTCGGAGCAGTACTTC. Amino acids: CASSFDSLLGSEQYF.

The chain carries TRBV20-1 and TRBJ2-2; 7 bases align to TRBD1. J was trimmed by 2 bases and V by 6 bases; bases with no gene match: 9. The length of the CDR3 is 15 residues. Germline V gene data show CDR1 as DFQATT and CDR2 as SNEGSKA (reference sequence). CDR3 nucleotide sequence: TGCAGTGCCCCTAGGGACAGCTTAAACACCGGGGAGCTGTTTTTT. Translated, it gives CSAPRDSLNTGELFF.

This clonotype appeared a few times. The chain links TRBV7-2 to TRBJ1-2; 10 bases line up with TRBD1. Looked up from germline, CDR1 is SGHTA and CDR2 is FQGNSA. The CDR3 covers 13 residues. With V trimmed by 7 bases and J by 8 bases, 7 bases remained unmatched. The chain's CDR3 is CASNRDRGLGYTF. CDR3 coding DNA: TGTGCCAGCAACCGGGACAGGGGTTTGGGCTACACCTTC.

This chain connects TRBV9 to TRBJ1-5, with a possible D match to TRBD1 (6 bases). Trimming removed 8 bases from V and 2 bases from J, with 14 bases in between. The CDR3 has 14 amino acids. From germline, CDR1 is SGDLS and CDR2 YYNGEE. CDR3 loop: CASTSGDGNQPQHF. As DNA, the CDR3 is TGTGCCAGTACCTCAGGGGACGGCAATCAGCCCCAGCATTTT.

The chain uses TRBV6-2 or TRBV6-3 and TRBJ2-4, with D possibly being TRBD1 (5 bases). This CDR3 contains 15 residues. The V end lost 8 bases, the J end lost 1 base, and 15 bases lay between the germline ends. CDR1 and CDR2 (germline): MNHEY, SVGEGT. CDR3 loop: CASALGARAKNIQYF. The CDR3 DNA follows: TGTGCCAGCGCGTTAGGGGCGCGGGCCAAAAACATTCAGTACTTC.

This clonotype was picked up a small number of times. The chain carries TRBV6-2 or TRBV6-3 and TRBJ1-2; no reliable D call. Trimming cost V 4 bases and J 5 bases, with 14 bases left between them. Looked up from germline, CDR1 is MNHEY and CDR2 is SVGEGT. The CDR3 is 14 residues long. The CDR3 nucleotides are TGTGCCAGCAGTTTCAATTCTGAGGATTATGGCTACACCTTC. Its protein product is CASSFNSEDYGYTF.

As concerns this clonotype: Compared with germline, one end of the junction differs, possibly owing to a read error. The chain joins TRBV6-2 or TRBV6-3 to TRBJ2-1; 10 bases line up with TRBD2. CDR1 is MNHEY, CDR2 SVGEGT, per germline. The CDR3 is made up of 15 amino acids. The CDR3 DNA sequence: TGTGCCAGCAGTTGGACTAGCGGACGCTACAAGGAGCAGTTCTTC. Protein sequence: CASSWTSGRYKEQFF.

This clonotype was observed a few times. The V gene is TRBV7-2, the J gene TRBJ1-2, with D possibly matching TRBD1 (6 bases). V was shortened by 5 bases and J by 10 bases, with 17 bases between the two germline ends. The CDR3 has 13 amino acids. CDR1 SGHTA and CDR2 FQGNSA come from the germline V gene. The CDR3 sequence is CASSPGDTRIYTF. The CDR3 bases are TGTGCCAGCAGCCCCGGGGACACCCGTATCTACACCTTC.

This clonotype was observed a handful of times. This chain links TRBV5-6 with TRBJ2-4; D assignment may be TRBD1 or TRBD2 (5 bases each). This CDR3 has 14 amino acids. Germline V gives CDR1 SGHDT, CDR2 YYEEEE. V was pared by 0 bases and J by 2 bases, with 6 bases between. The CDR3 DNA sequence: TGTGCCAGCAGCTTGGGGGGGACCAAAAACATTCAGTACTTC. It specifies CASSLGGTKNIQYF.

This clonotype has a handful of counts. In DNA form, the CDR3 reads TGTGCCGGATCCGGGACAGGGACCGGGGCCAACGTCCTGACTTTC. It specifies CAGSGTGTGANVLTF. The J gene is TRBJ2-6, the V gene TRBV18; 9 nucleotides align to TRBD1. CDR1 KGHSH and CDR2 LQKENI come from the germline V gene. The V segment lost 11 bases and the J segment 4 bases; nucleotides outside the gene matches: 9. There are 15 residues in the CDR3. Drawing the rest from reference TRBV18 and TRBJ2-6, the complete variable domain is NAGVMQNPRHLVRRRGQEARLRCSPMKGHSHVYWYRQLPEEGLKFMVYLQKENIIDESGMPKERFSAEFPKEGPSILRIQQVVRGDSAAYFCAGSGTGTGANVLTFGAGSRLTVL.

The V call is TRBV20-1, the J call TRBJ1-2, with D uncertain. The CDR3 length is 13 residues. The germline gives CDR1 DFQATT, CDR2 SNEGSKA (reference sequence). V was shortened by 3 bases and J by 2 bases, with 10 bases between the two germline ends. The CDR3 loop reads CSASSSVNYGYTF. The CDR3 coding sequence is TGCAGTGCTAGTTCCTCGGTCAACTATGGCTACACCTTC.

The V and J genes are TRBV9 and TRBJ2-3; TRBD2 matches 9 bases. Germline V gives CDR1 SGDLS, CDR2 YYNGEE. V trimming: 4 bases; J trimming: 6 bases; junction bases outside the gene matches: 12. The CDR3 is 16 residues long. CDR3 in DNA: TGTGCCAGCAGCCCCCACCTAGCGGGGACGAGGGATACGCAGTATTTT. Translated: CASSPHLAGTRDTQYF.

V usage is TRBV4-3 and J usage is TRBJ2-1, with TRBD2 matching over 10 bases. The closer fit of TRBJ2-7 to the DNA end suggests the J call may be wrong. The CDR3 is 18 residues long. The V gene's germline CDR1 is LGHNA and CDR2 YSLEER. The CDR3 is CASSQEGVAGGFACEQYF. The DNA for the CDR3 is TGCGCCAGCAGCCAAGAAGGGGTAGCGGGGGGTTTCGCCTGCGAGCAGTACTTC.

The DNA of the CDR3 is TGTGCCAGCAGCCCTGGACAGGCGCTATCGGCGGAGACCCAGTACTTC. Encoded protein: CASSPGQALSAETQYF. The rearrangement links TRBV7-9 to TRBJ2-5, with 7 bases that match TRBD1. CDR3 length equals 16 residues. The germline V gene encodes CDR1 SEHNR and CDR2 FQNEAQ (reference sequence). V gave up 5 bases and J gave up 5 bases; unmatched junction bases: 14.

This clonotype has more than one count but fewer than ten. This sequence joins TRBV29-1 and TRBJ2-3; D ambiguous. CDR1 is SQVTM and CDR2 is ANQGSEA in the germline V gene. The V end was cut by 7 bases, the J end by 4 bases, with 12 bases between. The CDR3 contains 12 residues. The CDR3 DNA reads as TGCAGCGCAACATATCAGGCAGATACGCAGTATTTT. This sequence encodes CSATYQADTQYF.

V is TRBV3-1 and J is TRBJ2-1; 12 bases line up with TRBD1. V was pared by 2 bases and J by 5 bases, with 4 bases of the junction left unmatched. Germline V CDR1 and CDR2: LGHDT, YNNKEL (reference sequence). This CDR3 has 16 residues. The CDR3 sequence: CASSQLGTGGNNEQFF. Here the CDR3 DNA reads TGTGCCAGCAGCCAACTAGGGACAGGGGGCAACAATGAGCAGTTCTTC.

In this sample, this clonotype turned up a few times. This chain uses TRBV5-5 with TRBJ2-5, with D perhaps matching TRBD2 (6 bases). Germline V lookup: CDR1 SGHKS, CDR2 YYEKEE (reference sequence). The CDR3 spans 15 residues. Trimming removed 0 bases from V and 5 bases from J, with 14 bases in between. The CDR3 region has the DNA TGTGCCAGCAGCTTGGAAAGCGGGTCAGGGGAGACCCAGTACTTC. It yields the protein CASSLESGSGETQYF.

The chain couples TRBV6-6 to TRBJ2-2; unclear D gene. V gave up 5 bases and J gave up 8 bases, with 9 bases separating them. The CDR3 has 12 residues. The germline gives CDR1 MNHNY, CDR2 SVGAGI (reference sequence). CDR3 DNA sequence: TGTGCCAGCAGTACTAACGAAGGGGAGCTGTTTTTT. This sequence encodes CASSTNEGELFF.

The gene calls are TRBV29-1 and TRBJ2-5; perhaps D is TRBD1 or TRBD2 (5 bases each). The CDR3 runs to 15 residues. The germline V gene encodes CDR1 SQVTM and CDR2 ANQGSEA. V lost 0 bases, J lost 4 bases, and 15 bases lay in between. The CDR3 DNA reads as TGCAGCGTTGAAGATCTTGGGGGAACGTTAGAGACCCAGTACTTC. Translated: CSVEDLGGTLETQYF.

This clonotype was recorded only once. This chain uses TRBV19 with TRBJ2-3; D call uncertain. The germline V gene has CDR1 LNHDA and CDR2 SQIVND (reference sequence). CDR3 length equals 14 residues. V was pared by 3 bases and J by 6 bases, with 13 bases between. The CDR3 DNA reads TGTGCCAGTAGTATGCTAGATGGCGCGGATACGCAGTATTTT. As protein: CASSMLDGADTQYF.

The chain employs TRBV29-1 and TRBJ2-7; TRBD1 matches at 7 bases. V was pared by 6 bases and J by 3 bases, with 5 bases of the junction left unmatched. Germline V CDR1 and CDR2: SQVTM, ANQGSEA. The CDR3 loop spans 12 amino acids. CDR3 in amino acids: CSVARDSYEQYF. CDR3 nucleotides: TGCAGCGTCGCCCGGGACAGCTACGAGCAGTACTTC.